Listed below are T cell receptor beta chains from one sample, sequenced in a study of blood T cell repertoires in COVID-19. Using immunoSEQ multiplex PCR, the repertoire was profiled, and TCRdb retains in-frame clones only, with some absent. The sample includes some 350,000 clones, roughly 90% of them seen just once. Sample: peripheral blood. These receptor sequences come from a man aged 18 to 35 with active or convalescent COVID-19. CDR3s include the opening cysteine and the closing phenylalanine or tryptophan. D genes are given only for firm matches. Size tells how often a clone was seen (once, few, many) or the class of an expanded clone, and some rows leave it out.

d_gene	v_gene	abundance	j_gene	CDR3aa	CDR3nt
-	TRBV5-4	-	TRBJ1-6	CASSGEVASQNSPLHF	TGTGCCAGCAGCGGTGAGGTGGCAAGCCAAAATTCACCCCTCCACTTT
TRBD1	TRBV6-5	-	TRBJ1-5	CATSRDRGKSQPQHF	TGTGCCACCTCCCGGGACAGGGGGAAATCTCAGCCCCAGCATTTT
TRBD2	TRBV11-2	-	TRBJ2-7	CASSPTAGGFSYEQYF	TGTGCCAGCAGCCCTACTGCGGGAGGCTTCTCCTACGAGCAGTACTTC
-	TRBV19	-	TRBJ2-7	CASSINGPYEQYF	TGTGCCAGTAGTATAAACGGTCCCTACGAGCAGTACTTC
-	TRBV28	-	TRBJ1-2	CATRFGGGNYGYTF	TGTGCCACCAGGTTCGGGGGGGGAAACTATGGCTACACCTTC
-	TRBV18	-	TRBJ2-2	CASSPRTGGGELFF	TGTGCCAGCTCACCACGCACAGGCGGCGGGGAGCTGTTTTTT
TRBD1	TRBV19	-	TRBJ1-1	CASSIGTGPNTEAFF	TGTGCCAGTAGTATCGGGACAGGCCCTAACACTGAAGCTTTCTTT
TRBD1	TRBV27	-	TRBJ1-2	CASGSRQGLSDYGYTF	TGTGCCAGCGGGTCGAGACAGGGGCTATCGGACTATGGCTACACCTTC
TRBD1	TRBV5-1	-	TRBJ1-2	CASSFMGQGDGYTF	TGCGCCAGCAGCTTCATGGGACAGGGTGATGGCTACACCTTC
TRBD1	TRBV7-9	few	TRBJ1-1	CASSLTGGTEAFF	TGTGCCAGCAGCTTGACAGGGGGCACTGAAGCTTTCTTT
TRBD1	TRBV6-5	-	TRBJ2-1	CASMSGQGSANEQFF	TGTGCCAGCATGTCGGGACAGGGTTCTGCCAATGAGCAGTTCTTC
-	TRBV7-9	-	TRBJ1-5	CASSPGIWGNQPQHF	TGTGCCAGCAGTCCCGGGATCTGGGGCAATCAGCCCCAGCATTTT
-	TRBV15	-	TRBJ2-7	CATSRDFQGTGEQYF	TGTGCCACCAGCAGAGATTTTCAGGGGACCGGCGAGCAGTACTTC
-	TRBV4-3	-	TRBJ1-6	CASSQAQVNSPLHF	TGCGCCAGCAGCCAAGCACAAGTTAATTCACCCCTCCACTTT
TRBD1	TRBV19	-	TRBJ1-1	CASRDRVVTEAFF	TGTGCCAGTCGGGACAGGGTCGTCACTGAAGCTTTCTTT
-	TRBV4-1	-	TRBJ2-6	CASGHYAGANVLTF	TGCGCCAGCGGACACTACGCTGGGGCCAACGTCCTGACTTTC
-	TRBV5-4	-	TRBJ1-2	CASSYGRDSDGYTF	TGTGCCAGCAGCTATGGACGGGATTCGGATGGCTACACCTTC
-	TRBV6-2/TRBV6-3	-	TRBJ1-4	CASSPRAANEKLFF	TGTGCCAGCAGTCCGAGGGCAGCTAATGAAAAACTGTTTTTT
TRBD1	TRBV15	-	TRBJ1-2	CATSRDLGQGVGGYTF	TGTGCCACCAGCAGAGATCTGGGACAGGGTGTAGGGGGCTACACCTTC
-	TRBV7-2	-	TRBJ2-7	CASSAEGVTPYEQYF	TGTGCCAGCAGCGCCGAGGGGGTAACCCCCTACGAGCAGTACTTC
-	TRBV28	-	TRBJ1-1	CATPPDLNTEAFF	TGTGCCACCCCCCCAGACTTGAACACTGAAGCTTTCTTT
TRBD2	TRBV4-2	-	TRBJ2-3	CASSQQSGGLDTQYF	TGTGCCAGCAGCCAACAAAGCGGGGGTTTGGATACGCAGTATTTT
-	TRBV28	-	TRBJ2-3	CASSQPGTQVTDTQYF	TGTGCCAGCTCCCAACCAGGGACTCAGGTCACAGATACGCAGTATTTT
TRBD2	TRBV19	-	TRBJ2-1	CASSFGGLLNEQFF	TGTGCCAGTAGTTTCGGGGGACTACTGAATGAGCAGTTCTTC
-	TRBV24-1	-	TRBJ1-1	CATSDPGGEAFF	TGTGCCACCAGTGACCCCGGGGGTGAAGCTTTCTTT
-	TRBV7-2	-	TRBJ1-1	CASSPPSGVNTEAFF	TGTGCCAGCAGCCCACCCTCGGGGGTGAACACTGAAGCTTTCTTT
-	TRBV28	-	TRBJ1-1	CASSDWGEENTEAFF	TGTGCCAGCAGTGATTGGGGGGAAGAGAACACTGAAGCTTTCTTT
TRBD1	TRBV11-1	-	TRBJ2-3	CASSQKGTVSTDTQYF	TGTGCCAGCAGCCAGAAAGGGACAGTTAGCACAGATACGCAGTATTTT
TRBD1	TRBV7-9	-	TRBJ1-4	CASSLGQGGHEKLFF	TGTGCCAGCAGCTTGGGACAGGGGGGGCATGAAAAACTGTTTTTT
-	TRBV11-3	-	TRBJ2-7	CASSLETSGMISYEQYF	TGTGCCAGCAGCTTAGAAACTAGTGGGATGATCTCCTACGAGCAGTACTTC
TRBD2	TRBV28	-	TRBJ2-7	CASSSRTSGRDEQYF	TGTGCCAGCAGTTCAAGGACTAGCGGGAGAGACGAGCAGTACTTC
-	TRBV9	many	TRBJ1-2	CASSVGLDSAGSGYTF	TGTGCCAGCAGCGTAGGACTTGACAGTGCCGGGTCTGGCTACACCTTC
TRBD1	TRBV7-6	-	TRBJ2-5	CASSFLGQTYQETQYF	TGTGCCAGCAGCTTTCTGGGACAGACGTACCAAGAGACCCAGTACTTC
TRBD2	TRBV19	-	TRBJ2-4	CASSMGLAQYF	TGTGCCAGTAGTATGGGACTAGCTCAGTACTTC
TRBD2	TRBV29-1	-	TRBJ2-3	CSVERGSGTSTDTQYF	TGCAGCGTTGAACGCGGGAGTGGGACTAGCACAGATACGCAGTATTTT
TRBD2	TRBV5-1	-	TRBJ2-2	CASSLTSGINTGELFF	TGCGCCAGCAGCCTGACTAGCGGGATCAACACCGGGGAGCTGTTTTTT
TRBD1	TRBV6-4	-	TRBJ1-1	CASSEQGAPMNTEAFF	TGTGCCAGCAGTGAACAGGGGGCTCCTATGAACACTGAAGCTTTCTTT
TRBD2	TRBV6-2/TRBV6-3	once	TRBJ2-1	CASSSEGRSGSSYNEQFF	TGTGCCAGCAGCTCTGAGGGCAGAAGCGGGAGCTCCTACAATGAGCAGTTCTTC
TRBD2	TRBV9	-	TRBJ2-7	CASSVSPSGGSYEQYF	TGTGCCAGCAGCGTCAGCCCGAGCGGGGGGAGCTACGAGCAGTACTTC
-	TRBV4-3	-	TRBJ1-4	CASSPGDRVDEKLFF	TGCGCCAGCAGCCCTGGTGACCGGGTTGATGAAAAACTGTTTTTT
-	TRBV13	-	TRBJ1-4	CASSFSTNEKLFF	TGTGCCAGCAGCTTTAGTACTAATGAAAAACTGTTTTTT
TRBD1	TRBV4-3	-	TRBJ2-1	CASSKNRGSYNEQFF	TGCGCCAGCAGTAAGAACAGGGGTAGCTACAATGAGCAGTTCTTC
-	TRBV5-1	-	TRBJ1-3	CASSPGTQVGNTIYF	TGCGCCAGCAGCCCCGGGACACAAGTTGGAAACACCATATATTTT
-	TRBV6-2/TRBV6-3	-	TRBJ2-7	CASSPVQGYEQYF	TGTGCCAGCAGTCCAGTGCAGGGCTACGAGCAGTACTTC
-	TRBV4-3	-	TRBJ2-5	CASSQADRQQETQYF	TGCGCCAGCAGCCAAGCCGACAGACAACAAGAGACCCAGTACTTC
-	TRBV28	-	TRBJ2-5	CASSSVDSWGGYQETQYF	TGTGCCAGCAGTTCCGTGGACAGCTGGGGGGGGTACCAAGAGACCCAGTACTTC
-	TRBV4-3	-	TRBJ1-4	CASSQDTRQWEKLFF	TGCGCCAGCAGCCAAGACACCCGACAGTGGGAAAAACTGTTTTTT
-	TRBV4-2	-	TRBJ1-2	CASSQVVGGDYGYTF	TGTGCCAGCAGCCAGGTCGTCGGGGGGGACTATGGCTACACCTTC
TRBD1	TRBV2	-	TRBJ1-4	CASSEIGGTSGKLFF	TGTGCCAGCAGTGAAATAGGGGGCACATCGGGAAAACTGTTTTTT
-	TRBV11-3	-	TRBJ2-2	CASSAAGLSGELFF	TGTGCCAGCAGCGCGGCAGGGCTGAGCGGGGAGCTGTTTTTT